This T cell receptor beta chain was sequenced in a study of identical twins. Study findings and constraints: Among beta out-of-frame sequences, excess sharing between twins appeared weaker. Invariant MAIT and iNKT cells are populations that could partly confound zero-insertion analyses.

TCRdb re-called the 5' RACE reads through MiXCR, storing one row per CDR3 protein. The sample comprises fewer than 900,000 distinct CDR3 sequences, approximately 22% of which are singletons, and around 4.5% rests with the top ten. This clonotype was seen ten or more times. No antigen is known for it. The same specimen was also included in a second study, on T cells expressing NK-cell markers. That paper states: In several experiments, sorting was restricted to alpha-beta TCR T cells by an anti-gamma-delta TCR antibody. A range of about 1.0-8% of CD8+ T cells consisted of dominant NKG2C+ clonotypes in 5 or 6 donors.

The TCR was taken from a woman aged 18-29 years in good health. What was sequenced was PBMCs.

The CDR3 DNA sequence: TGTGCCAGCAGCCGGGGGGGAGGGCAGCCCCAGCATTTT. Encoded protein: CASSRGGGQPQHF. The rearrangement links TRBV12-3 or TRBV12-4 to TRBJ1-5; D is perhaps TRBD1 (5 bases). This CDR3 contains 13 residues. The ends were cut back, 6 bases at V and 7 bases at J, with 13 bases in the middle.